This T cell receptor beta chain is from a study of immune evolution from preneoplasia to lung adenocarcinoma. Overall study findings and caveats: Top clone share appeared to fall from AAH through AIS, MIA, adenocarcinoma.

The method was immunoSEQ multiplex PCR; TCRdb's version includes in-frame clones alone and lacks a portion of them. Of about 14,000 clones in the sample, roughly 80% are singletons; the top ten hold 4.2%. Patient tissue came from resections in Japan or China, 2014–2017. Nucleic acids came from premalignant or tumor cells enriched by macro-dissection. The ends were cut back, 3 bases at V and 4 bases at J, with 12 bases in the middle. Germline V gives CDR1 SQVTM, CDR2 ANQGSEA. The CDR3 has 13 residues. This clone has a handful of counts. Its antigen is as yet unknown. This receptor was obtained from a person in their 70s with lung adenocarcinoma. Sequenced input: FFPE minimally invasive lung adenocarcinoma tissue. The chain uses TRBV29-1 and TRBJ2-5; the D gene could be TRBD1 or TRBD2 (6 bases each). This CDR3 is CSVERGAGETQYF. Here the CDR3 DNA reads TGCAGCGTTGAGAGGGGGGCCGGAGAGACCCAGTACTTC.